This T cell receptor beta chain was sequenced during a study of cytomegalovirus exposure and HLA in healthy donors. The primer mix had 60 Vbeta and 13 Jbeta primers. The data were produced by immunoSEQ multiplex PCR, yet TCRdb's version contains in-frame clones alone and is incomplete. The table shows about 130,000 clones, with more than 65% occurring only once. Germline loops: CDR1 MNHEY, CDR2 SVGAGI. The trim removed 4 bases at V and 9 bases at J, leaving 11 bases unmatched. The CDR3 runs 14 residues. The sample consisted of PBMCs. This clonotype originated in a woman aged 35 to 49 in good health and CMV-seropositive. The chain couples TRBV6-5 to TRBJ1-2, with 7 nucleotides matching TRBD1. The CDR3 protein is CASSFSEGAGSYTF. The DNA of the CDR3 is TGTGCCAGCAGTTTTTCGGAGGGGGCGGGTAGCTACACCTTC.